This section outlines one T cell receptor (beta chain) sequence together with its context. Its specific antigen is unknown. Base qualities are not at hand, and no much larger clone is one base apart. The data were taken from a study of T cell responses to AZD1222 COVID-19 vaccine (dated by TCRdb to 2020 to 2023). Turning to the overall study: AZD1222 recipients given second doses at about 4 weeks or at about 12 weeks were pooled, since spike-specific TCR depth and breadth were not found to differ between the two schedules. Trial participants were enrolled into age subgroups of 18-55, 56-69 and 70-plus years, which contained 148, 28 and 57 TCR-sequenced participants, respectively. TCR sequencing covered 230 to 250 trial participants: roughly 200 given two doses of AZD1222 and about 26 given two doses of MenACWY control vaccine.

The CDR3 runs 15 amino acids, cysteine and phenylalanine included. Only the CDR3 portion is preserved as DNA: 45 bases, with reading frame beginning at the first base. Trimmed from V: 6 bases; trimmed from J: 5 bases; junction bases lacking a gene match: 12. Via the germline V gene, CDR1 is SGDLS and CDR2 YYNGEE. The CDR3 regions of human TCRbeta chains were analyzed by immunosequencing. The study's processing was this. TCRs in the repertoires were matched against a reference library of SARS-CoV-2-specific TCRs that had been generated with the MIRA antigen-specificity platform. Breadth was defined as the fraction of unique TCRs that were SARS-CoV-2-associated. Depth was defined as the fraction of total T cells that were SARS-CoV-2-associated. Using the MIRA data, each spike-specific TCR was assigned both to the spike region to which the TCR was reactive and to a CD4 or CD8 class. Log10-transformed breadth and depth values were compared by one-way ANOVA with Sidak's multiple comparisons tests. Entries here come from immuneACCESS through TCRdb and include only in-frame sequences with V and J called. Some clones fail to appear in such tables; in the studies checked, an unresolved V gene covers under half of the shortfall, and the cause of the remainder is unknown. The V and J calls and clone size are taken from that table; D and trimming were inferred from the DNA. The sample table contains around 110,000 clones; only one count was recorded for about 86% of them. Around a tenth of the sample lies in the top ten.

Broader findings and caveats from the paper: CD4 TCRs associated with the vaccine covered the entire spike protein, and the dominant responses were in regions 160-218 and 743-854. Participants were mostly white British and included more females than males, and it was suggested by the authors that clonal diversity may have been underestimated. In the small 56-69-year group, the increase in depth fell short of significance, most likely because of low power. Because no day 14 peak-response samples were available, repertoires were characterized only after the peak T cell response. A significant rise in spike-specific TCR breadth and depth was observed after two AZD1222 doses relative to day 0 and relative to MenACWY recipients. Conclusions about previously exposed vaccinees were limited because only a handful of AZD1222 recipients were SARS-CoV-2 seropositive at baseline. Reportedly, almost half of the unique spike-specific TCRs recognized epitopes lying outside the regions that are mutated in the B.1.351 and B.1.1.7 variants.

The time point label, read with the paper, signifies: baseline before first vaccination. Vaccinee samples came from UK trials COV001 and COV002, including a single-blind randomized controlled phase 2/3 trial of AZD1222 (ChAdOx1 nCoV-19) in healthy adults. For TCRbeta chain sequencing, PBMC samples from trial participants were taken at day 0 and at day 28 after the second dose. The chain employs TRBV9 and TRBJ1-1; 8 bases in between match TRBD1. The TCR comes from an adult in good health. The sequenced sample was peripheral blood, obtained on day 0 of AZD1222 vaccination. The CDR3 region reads CASTRQTGAGTEAFF. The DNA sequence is TGTGCCAGCACCCGCCAGACAGGGGCGGGGACTGAAGCTTTCTTT.